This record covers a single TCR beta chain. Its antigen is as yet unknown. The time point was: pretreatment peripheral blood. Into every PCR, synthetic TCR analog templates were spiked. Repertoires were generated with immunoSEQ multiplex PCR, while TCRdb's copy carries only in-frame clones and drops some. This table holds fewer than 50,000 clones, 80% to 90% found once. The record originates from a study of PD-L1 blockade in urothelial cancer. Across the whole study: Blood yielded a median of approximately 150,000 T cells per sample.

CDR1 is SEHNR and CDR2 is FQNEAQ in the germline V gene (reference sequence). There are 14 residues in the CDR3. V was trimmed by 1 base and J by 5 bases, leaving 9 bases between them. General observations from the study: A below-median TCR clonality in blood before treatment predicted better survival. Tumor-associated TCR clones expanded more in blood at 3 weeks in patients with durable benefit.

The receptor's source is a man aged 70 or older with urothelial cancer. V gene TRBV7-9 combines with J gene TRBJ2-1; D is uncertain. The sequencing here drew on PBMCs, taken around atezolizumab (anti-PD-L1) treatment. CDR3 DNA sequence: TGTGCCAGCAGCTTAGAGTGGGCCCACAATGAGCAGTTCTTC. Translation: CASSLEWAHNEQFF.